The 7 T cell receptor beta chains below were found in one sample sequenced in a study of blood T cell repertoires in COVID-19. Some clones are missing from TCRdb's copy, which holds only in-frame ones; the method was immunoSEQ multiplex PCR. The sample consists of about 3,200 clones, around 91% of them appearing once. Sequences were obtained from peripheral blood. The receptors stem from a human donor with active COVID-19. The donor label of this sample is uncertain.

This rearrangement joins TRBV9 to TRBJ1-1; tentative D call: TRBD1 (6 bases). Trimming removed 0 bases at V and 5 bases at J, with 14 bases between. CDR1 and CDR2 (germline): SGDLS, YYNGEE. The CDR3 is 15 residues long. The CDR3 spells CASSVGVGGRTEAFF. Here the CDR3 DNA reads TGTGCCAGCAGCGTAGGGGTGGGGGGGCGGACTGAAGCTTTCTTT.

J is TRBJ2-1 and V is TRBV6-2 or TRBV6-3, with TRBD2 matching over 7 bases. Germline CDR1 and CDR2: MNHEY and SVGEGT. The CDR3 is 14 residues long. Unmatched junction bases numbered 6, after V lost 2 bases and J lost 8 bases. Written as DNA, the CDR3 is TGTGCCAGCAGTTACAGGCGGGAGAGACATGAGCAGTTCTTC. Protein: CASSYRRERHEQFF.

CDR3 in DNA: TGTGCCAGCAGCCCCGGCTACGAGCAGTACTTC. Translating it yields CASSPGYEQYF. The chain employs TRBV7-9 and TRBJ2-7; D is unclear. V lost 5 bases and J 3 bases, leaving 5 bases between the germline ends. The CDR3 is made up of 11 amino acids. Germline V CDR1 and CDR2: SEHNR, FQNEAQ (reference sequence).

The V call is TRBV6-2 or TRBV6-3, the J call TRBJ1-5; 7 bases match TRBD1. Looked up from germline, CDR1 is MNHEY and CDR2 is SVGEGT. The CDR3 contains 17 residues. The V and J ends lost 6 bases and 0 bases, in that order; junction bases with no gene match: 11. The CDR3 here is CASSPPGTEISNQPQHF. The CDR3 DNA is TGTGCCAGCAGCCCTCCCGGGACAGAGATTAGCAATCAGCCCCAGCATTTT.

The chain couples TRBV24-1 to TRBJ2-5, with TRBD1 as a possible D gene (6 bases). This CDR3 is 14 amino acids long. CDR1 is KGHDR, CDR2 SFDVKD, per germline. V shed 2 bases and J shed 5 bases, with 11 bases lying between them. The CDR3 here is CATSDSDSRETQYF. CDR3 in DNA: TGTGCCACCAGTGATTCGGACAGTCGGGAGACCCAGTACTTC.

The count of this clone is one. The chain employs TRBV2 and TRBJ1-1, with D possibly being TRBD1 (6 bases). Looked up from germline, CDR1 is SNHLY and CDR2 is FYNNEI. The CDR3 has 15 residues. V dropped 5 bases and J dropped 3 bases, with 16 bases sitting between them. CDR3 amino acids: CASSPRRTADTEAFF. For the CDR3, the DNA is TGTGCCAGCAGTCCACGCCGGACAGCGGACACTGAAGCTTTCTTT.

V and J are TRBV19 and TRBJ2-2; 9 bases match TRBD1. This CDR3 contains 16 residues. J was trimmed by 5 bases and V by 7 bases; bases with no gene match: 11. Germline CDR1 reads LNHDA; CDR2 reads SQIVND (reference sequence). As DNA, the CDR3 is TGTGCCAGTACTCCCGCCGGGACAGGGCGGACCGGGGAGCTGTTTTTT. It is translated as CASTPAGTGRTGELFF. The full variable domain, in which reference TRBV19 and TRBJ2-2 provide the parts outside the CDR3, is DGGITQSPKYLFRKEGQNVTLSCEQNLNHDAMYWYRQDPGQGLRLIYYSQIVNDFQKGDIAEGYSVSREKKESFPLTVTSAQKNPTAFYLCASTPAGTGRTGELFFGEGSRLTVL.